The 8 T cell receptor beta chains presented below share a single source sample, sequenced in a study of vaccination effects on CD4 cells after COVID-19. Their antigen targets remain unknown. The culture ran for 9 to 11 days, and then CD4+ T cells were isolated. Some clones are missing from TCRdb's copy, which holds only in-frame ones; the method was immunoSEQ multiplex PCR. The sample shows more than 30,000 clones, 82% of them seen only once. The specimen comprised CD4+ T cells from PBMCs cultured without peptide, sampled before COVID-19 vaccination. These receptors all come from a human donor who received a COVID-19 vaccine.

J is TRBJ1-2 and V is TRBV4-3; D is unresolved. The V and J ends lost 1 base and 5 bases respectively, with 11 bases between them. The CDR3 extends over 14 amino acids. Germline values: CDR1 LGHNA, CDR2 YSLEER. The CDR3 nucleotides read TGCGCCAGCAGCCAAGCTTTTACGGGGTATGGCTACACCTTC. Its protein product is CASSQAFTGYGYTF.

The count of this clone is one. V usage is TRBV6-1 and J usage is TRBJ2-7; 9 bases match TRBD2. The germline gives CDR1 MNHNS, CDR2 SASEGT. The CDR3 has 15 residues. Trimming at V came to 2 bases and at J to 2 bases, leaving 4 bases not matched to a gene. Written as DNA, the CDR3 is TGTGCCAGCAGTGAACGTAGCGGGGGCCCCTACGAGCAGTACGTC. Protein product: CASSERSGGPYEQYV.

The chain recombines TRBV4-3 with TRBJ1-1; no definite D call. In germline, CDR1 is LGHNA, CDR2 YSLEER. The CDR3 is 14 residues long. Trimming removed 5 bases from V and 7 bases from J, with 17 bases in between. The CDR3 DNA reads TGCGCCAGCAGCTACCAGCGGGGATCTAATGAAGCTTTCTTT. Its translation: CASSYQRGSNEAFF.

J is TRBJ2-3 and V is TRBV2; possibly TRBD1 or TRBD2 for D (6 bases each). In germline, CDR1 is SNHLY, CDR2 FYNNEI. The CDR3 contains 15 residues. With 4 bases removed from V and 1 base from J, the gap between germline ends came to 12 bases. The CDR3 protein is CASSVSGAGTDTQYF. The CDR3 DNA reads TGTGCCAGCAGTGTTTCGGGGGCTGGCACAGATACGCAGTATTTT.

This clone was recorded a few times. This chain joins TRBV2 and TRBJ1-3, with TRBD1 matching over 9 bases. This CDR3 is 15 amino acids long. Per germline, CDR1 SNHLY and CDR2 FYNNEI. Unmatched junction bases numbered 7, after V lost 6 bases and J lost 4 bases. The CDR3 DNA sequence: TGTGCCAGCAGGGAACAGGGGGCAGGAGGAAACACCATATATTTT. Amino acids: CASREQGAGGNTIYF.

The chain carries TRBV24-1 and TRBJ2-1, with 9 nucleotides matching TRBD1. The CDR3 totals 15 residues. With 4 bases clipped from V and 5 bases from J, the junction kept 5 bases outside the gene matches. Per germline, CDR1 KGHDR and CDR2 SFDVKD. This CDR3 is CATSEPRTGDNEQFF. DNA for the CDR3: TGTGCCACCAGTGAACCCCGGACAGGGGACAATGAGCAGTTCTTC.

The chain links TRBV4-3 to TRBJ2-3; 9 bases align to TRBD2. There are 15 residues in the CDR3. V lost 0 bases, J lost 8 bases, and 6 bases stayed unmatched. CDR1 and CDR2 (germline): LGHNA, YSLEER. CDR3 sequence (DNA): TGCGCCAGCAGCCAAGATCTAGCGGGGATTGGTACGCAGTATTTT. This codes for CASSQDLAGIGTQYF.

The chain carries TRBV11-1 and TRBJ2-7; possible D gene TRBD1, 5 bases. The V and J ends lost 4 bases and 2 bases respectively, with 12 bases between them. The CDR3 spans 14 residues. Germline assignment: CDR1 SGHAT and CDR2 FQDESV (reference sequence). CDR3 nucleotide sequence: TGTGCCAGCAGCTCAAGCAGGGTTCCCTACGAGCAGTACGTC. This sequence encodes CASSSSRVPYEQYV.